Presented here are 2 T cell receptor beta chains from one specimen sequenced in a study of technical replicates of blood from several donors. Measured with immunoSEQ multiplex PCR; TCRdb has only the in-frame clones, and not every one. The profile covers some 80,000 clones, with 70% to 90% appearing a single time and about 4% taken by the ten largest. Input material: PBMCs. The receptor source for this set is a human donor in good health. Some clones in this sample may be carry-over from other donors' samples.

The rearrangement links TRBV9 to TRBJ2-3; 10 bases agree with TRBD2. CDR1 is SGDLS and CDR2 is YYNGEE in the germline V gene. The V gene end was trimmed by 4 bases and the J gene end by 2 bases; junction bases not matched to a gene: 7. The CDR3 is 16 amino acids. In DNA form, the CDR3 reads TGTGCCAGCAGCCCCAGCGGGACTAGCGACACAGATACGCAGTATTTT. Translating it yields CASSPSGTSDTDTQYF.

The gene calls are TRBV27 and TRBJ1-2; TRBD1 matches at 8 bases. The CDR3 has 14 residues. The V gene end was trimmed by 3 bases and the J gene end by 6 bases; junction bases not matched to a gene: 6. Germline values: CDR1 MNHEY, CDR2 SMNVEV (reference sequence). In nucleotides, the CDR3 is TGTGCCAGCAGTTTCTCCCAGGGGGCAAATGGCTACACCTTC. This encodes CASSFSQGANGYTF.